This is a list of T cell receptor beta chains from one sample in a study of identical twins. TCRdb called the 5' RACE reads again in MiXCR, with one record for every CDR3 protein. Seen here are about 220,000 distinct CDR3 sequences, less than 10% observed once, and the top ten hold about 5.5%. The sequencing sample was made of memory (CD45RO+) T cells sorted from blood. Receptor source: a woman aged 18 to 35 in good health. CDR3s include the opening cysteine and the closing phenylalanine or tryptophan. A D gene is named only where the DNA matches it firmly. Clone size is shown for a subset of rows, as once, few, many or a class of expanded clone.

>TRBV7-2|NA|TRBJ2-1|many
CASSLNPPYNEQFF
TGTGCCAGCAGCTTGAATCCCCCCTACAATGAGCAGTTCTTC
>TRBV20-1|NA|TRBJ2-3|few
CSARDESEGTDTQYF
TGCAGTGCTAGAGATGAGAGCGAAGGCACAGATACGCAGTATTTT
>TRBV18|TRBD2|TRBJ2-7|NA
CASSPTSGRPFNTKQYF
TGTGCCAGCTCACCTACTAGCGGGAGGCCCTTTAATACGAAACAGTACTTC
>TRBV24-1|NA|TRBJ2-2|NA
CATFRLEGTGELFF
TGTGCCACCTTTCGGTTGGAGGGGACCGGGGAGCTGTTTTTT
>TRBV6-1|NA|TRBJ1-2|few
CASSEEMRSGYTF
TGTGCCAGCAGTGAAGAAATGAGGTCTGGCTACACCTTC
>TRBV7-9|TRBD1|TRBJ2-7|few
CASSLDTGTGKQYF
TGTGCCAGCAGCTTAGACACCGGGACAGGCAAGCAGTACTTC
>TRBV5-8|NA|TRBJ2-3|NA
CASSSWTDTQYF
TGTGCCAGCAGCTCATGGACAGATACGCAGTATTTT
>TRBV20-1|NA|TRBJ1-2|NA
CSARDYREVFGYTF
TGCAGTGCTAGAGACTATCGGGAGGTCTTTGGCTACACCTTC
>TRBV6-5|NA|TRBJ2-7|few
CASSSLSGLSIREQYF
TGTGCCAGCAGTTCCCTCTCGGGGTTATCCATCCGCGAGCAGTACTTC
>TRBV4-3|TRBD2|TRBJ2-7|many
CASSPGGVSPYEQYF
TGCGCCAGCAGCCCGGGGGGGGTTAGCCCCTACGAGCAGTACTTC
>TRBV14|NA|TRBJ2-7|few
CASSRPGLGHYEQYF
TGTGCCAGCAGCCGACCGGGACTGGGACATTACGAGCAGTACTTC
>TRBV2|NA|TRBJ2-1|NA
CASSEHQVYEQFF
TGTGCCAGCAGTGAACACCAGGTCTATGAGCAGTTCTTC
>TRBV5-1|TRBD2|TRBJ2-7|NA
CASSLDWGGYEQYF
TGCGCCAGCAGCTTGGACTGGGGGGGCTACGAGCAGTACTTC
>TRBV20-1|TRBD1|TRBJ1-1|NA
CSATTGNMNTEAFF
TGCAGTGCTACGACAGGGAATATGAACACTGAAGCTTTCTTT
>TRBV6-5|NA|TRBJ2-1|NA
CASSYSSQRYYNEQFF
TGTGCCAGCAGTTACTCGAGCCAGCGATACTACAATGAGCAGTTCTTC
>TRBV12-3/TRBV12-4|TRBD2|TRBJ2-1|NA
CACSLRASGRASSGYEQFF
TGTGCCTGCAGTTTACGGGCTAGCGGGAGGGCCTCTTCTGGGTATGAGCAGTTCTTC
>TRBV25-1|NA|TRBJ1-1|NA
CASSESSEGYF
TGTGCCAGCAGTGAATCCTCGGAGGGCTACTTT
>TRBV5-1|NA|TRBJ2-7|many
CASTQTSWDVGSHEQYF
TGCGCCAGCACCCAAACGTCCTGGGACGTCGGGTCCCACGAGCAGTACTTC
>TRBV18|TRBD1|TRBJ2-7|NA
CASSPDRAREQYF
TGTGCCAGCTCACCGGACAGGGCTCGCGAGCAGTACTTC
>TRBV11-3|NA|TRBJ2-1|NA
CASSNDNEQFF
TGTGCCAGCAGCAACGACAATGAGCAGTTCTTC
>TRBV7-2|NA|TRBJ2-7|few
CASSTGVDPYEQYF
TGTGCCAGCAGCACGGGGGTGGACCCCTACGAGCAGTACTTC
>TRBV20-1|NA|TRBJ2-7|many
CSARGTGGYEQYF
TGCAGTGCTAGAGGGACCGGTGGCTACGAGCAGTACTTC
>TRBV20-1|TRBD1|TRBJ1-1|many
CSAREVGTAVEAFF
TGCAGTGCTAGAGAGGTCGGGACAGCTGTTGAAGCTTTCTTT
>TRBV20-1|NA|TRBJ2-1|NA
CSARDGLVFIYNEQFF
TGCAGTGCTAGAGATGGGCTAGTGTTTATATACAATGAGCAGTTCTTC
>TRBV20-1|NA|TRBJ1-5|many
CSARDPQADNQPQHF
TGCAGTGCTAGAGATCCCCAGGCCGACAATCAGCCCCAGCATTTT
>TRBV6-2/TRBV6-3|TRBD1|TRBJ2-2|NA
CASRGTGGTGELFF
TGTGCCAGCAGAGGGACAGGGGGGACCGGGGAGCTGTTTTTT
>TRBV5-1|NA|TRBJ2-7|NA
CASSLAEAGTEQYF
TGCGCCAGCAGCTTGGCCGAGGCCGGCACCGAGCAGTACTTC
>TRBV10-3|TRBD1|TRBJ1-2|NA
CAISERTGKVDDYGYTF
TGTGCCATCAGTGAAAGGACAGGGAAGGTTGACGACTATGGCTACACCTTC
>TRBV12-3/TRBV12-4|NA|TRBJ2-3|NA
CASSPPHTDTQYF
TGTGCCAGCAGTCCCCCTCACACAGATACGCAGTATTTT
>TRBV29-1|NA|TRBJ2-7|few
CSPEDNSYEQYF
TGCAGCCCTGAGGACAACTCCTACGAGCAGTACTTC
>TRBV6-5|NA|TRBJ2-1|NA
CASSYLPGAGPASNEQFF
TGTGCCAGCAGTTACCTCCCAGGGGCGGGGCCCGCGTCCAATGAGCAGTTCTTC
>TRBV10-3|TRBD2|TRBJ2-1|few
CAISELTGTRKFF
TGTGCCATCAGTGAACTAACCGGGACTAGAAAGTTCTTC
>TRBV6-1|TRBD1|TRBJ1-5|many
CASSGFTGAPGRAQHF
TGTGCCAGCAGTGGTTTTACAGGGGCCCCTGGGAGGGCCCAGCATTTT
>TRBV20-1|NA|TRBJ2-5|NA
CSATPPQGLRMAQYF
TGCAGTGCAACTCCCCCTCAGGGATTACGTATGGCCCAGTACTTC
>TRBV12-3/TRBV12-4|NA|TRBJ1-1|many
CASRGSGTVNTEAFF
TGTGCCAGCAGGGGGAGTGGGACGGTGAACACTGAAGCTTTCTTT
>TRBV5-6|TRBD2|TRBJ2-7|few
CASSLLETSGYEQYF
TGTGCCAGCAGCTTGTTAGAGACTAGCGGATACGAGCAGTACTTC
>TRBV7-9|NA|TRBJ2-1|few
CASLSVVPSEQFF
TGTGCCAGCCTATCGGTAGTTCCAAGTGAGCAGTTCTTC
>TRBV30|NA|TRBJ1-1|many
CAWSTRGHTEAFF
TGTGCCTGGAGTACCAGGGGCCACACTGAAGCTTTCTTT
>TRBV2|NA|TRBJ2-7|many
CASREGQLSSYEQYF
TGTGCCAGCAGGGAGGGACAGCTGAGCTCCTACGAGCAGTACTTC
>TRBV7-2|NA|TRBJ1-1|few
CASSPGPLNTEAFF
TGTGCCAGCAGCCCCGGACCCTTGAACACTGAAGCTTTCTTT
>TRBV10-3|NA|TRBJ2-2|many
CAIGLQGFTGELFF
TGTGCCATCGGTTTACAAGGGTTTACCGGGGAGCTGTTTTTT
>TRBV7-3|TRBD2|TRBJ2-3|few
CASSLVASGGIDTQYF
TGTGCCAGCAGCCTCGTTGCTAGCGGGGGGATAGATACGCAGTATTTT
>TRBV7-7|TRBD2|TRBJ2-2|many
CASSLLAGTGELFF
TGTGCCAGCAGCTTACTAGCGGGCACCGGGGAGCTGTTTTTT
>TRBV18|TRBD2|TRBJ2-7|few
CASSPENLAGTYEQYF
TGTGCCAGCTCACCAGAGAATCTAGCGGGCACCTACGAGCAGTACTTC
>TRBV18|TRBD1|TRBJ1-1|once
CASSGTGDGAFF
TGTGCCAGCTCAGGGACAGGGGACGGGGCTTTCTTT
>TRBV10-3|NA|TRBJ2-1|many
CAISDVQGADEQFF
TGTGCCATCAGTGATGTACAAGGAGCCGATGAGCAGTTCTTC
>TRBV5-5|NA|TRBJ1-2|many
CASSYPGDSMGANYGYTF
TGTGCCAGCAGCTACCCGGGGGACTCTATGGGAGCCAACTATGGCTACACCTTC
>TRBV15|NA|TRBJ1-4|many
CATSREGYEKLFF
TGTGCCACCAGCAGGGAGGGGTACGAAAAACTGTTTTTT
>TRBV29-1|NA|TRBJ1-1|NA
CSILGGGTEAFF
TGCAGCATATTAGGGGGGGGGACTGAAGCTTTCTTT